This TCR beta chain was recovered during a study of shared clonotypes between healthy human individuals. Study results and limitations: Between four donors, naive CD4 clonotypes were shared at a level of about 5.3%.

On this clone: Antigen specificity is unknown.

The table came from immunoSEQ multiplex PCR; TCRdb's copy has only in-frame clones and leaves some out. The profile shows 740,000 or so clones, roughly 73% of them singletons. CDR3 length: 16 amino acids. Per the germline V gene, CDR1 is LGHNA and CDR2 is YNFKEQ. The V gene lost 2 bases and the J gene lost 6 bases, with 20 bases spanning the gap. The J gene is TRBJ2-7, the V gene TRBV4-2; D is perhaps TRBD1 (6 bases). The receptor was isolated from a woman between 25 and 40 years old in good health. Sequencing input: memory CD4+ T cells sorted from blood. The subset here: CD45RA-negative fraction. The CDR3 coding sequence is TGTGCCAGCAGCCAACCCCAACAGGGACCCGTCCGCGAGCAGTACTTC. Its translation is CASSQPQQGPVREQYF.